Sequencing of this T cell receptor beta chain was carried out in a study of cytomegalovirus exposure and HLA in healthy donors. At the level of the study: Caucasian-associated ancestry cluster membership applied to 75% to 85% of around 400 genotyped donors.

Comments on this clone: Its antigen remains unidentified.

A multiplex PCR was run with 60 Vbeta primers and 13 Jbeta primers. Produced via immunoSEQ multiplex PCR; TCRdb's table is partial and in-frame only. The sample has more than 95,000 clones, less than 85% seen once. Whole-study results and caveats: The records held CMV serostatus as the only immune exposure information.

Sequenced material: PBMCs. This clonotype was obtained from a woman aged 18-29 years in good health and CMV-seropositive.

As DNA, the CDR3 is TGTGCCAGCAGCAGTACACAGGGGTCCTACGAGCAGTACTTC. Translating it yields CASSSTQGSYEQYF. This chain uses TRBV13 with TRBJ2-7, with 7 bases identical to TRBD1. The CDR3 sequence is 14 residues long. J lost 1 base, V lost 5 bases, and 5 bases had no gene match. Germline V gene sequence: CDR1 PRHDT, CDR2 FYEKMQ (reference sequence).